Described below is a single T cell receptor beta chain sequence and its context. The antigen this receptor binds is unknown. Qualities for individual bases were not recorded, and no much larger clone is one base off. Libraries were built with the immunoSEQ multiplex PCR assay. RNA was extracted from all samples and reverse transcribed into cDNA, which served as template for TCR sequencing. First-strand cDNA was synthesized using SuperScript III with a 2:1 mix of oligo-dT and random hexamers. A synthetic immune receptor repertoire was used to gauge amplification bias, and whatever bias remained was removed computationally. From the authors' description of their analysis: Raw reads were preprocessed to remove errors, and CDR3 was defined according to IMGT conventions as the region from the conserved cysteine to phenylalanine. Clonality was calculated as 1 minus Shannon entropy normalized by log2 of the number of productive unique TCRs. Whether scalp clones were CD4 or CD8 was inferred by matching scalp TCRbeta sequences against CD4 and CD8 repertoires sorted from blood. In TCRdb, the immuneACCESS table is reduced to in-frame sequences with V and J assigned. These tables do not hold every clone; where another copy was compared, an unresolved V gene accounts for under half, and the others remain unexplained. V and J calls and clone size are given by that table; D and trimming were obtained from the DNA. This sample has hundreds of thousands of clones in its table, and over 45% of those were observed once. The ten largest clones represent around 0.84% of the sample.

The sample's treatment or condition label, in plain terms: oral pan-JAK inhibitor, 5-10 mg twice daily. Peripheral blood and lesional scalp punch biopsies were obtained from patients with alopecia areata. PBMCs were isolated by density centrifugation and stained for CD3, CD4 and CD8, after which CD4+ and CD8+ T cells were sorted on a FACSAria. The data originate from a study of CD8+ T cells in alopecia areata (dated by TCRdb to the late 2010s). Background for the entire study: The treated patients, all with moderate-to-severe alopecia areata, were enrolled in an open-label pilot trial of oral tofacitinib given at 5 to 10 mg twice daily. High-throughput TCRbeta sequencing was used to examine T cell clonal expansion in alopecia areata in both the C3H/HeJ mouse model and human patients. TCRbeta CDR3 regions were amplified by immunoSEQ multiplex PCR with 35 Vbeta forward and 13 Jbeta reverse primers. For the treated patients, the SALT score, which quantifies what percentage of scalp surface area is affected, served as the measure of disease severity. Patients received tofacitinib for 6 to 18 months and were then followed off drug for 6 months to check for delayed response and recurrence. RNA was obtained with the PAXgene miRNA kit for fixed scalp, the miRNeasy kit for PBMCs, and the RNeasy kit for mouse skin. Tofacitinib-treated patients had biopsies at baseline and at 4 and 24 weeks of treatment, with a later scalp biopsy in several patients. Scalp clonality was compared across normal scalp (n=4), patchy alopecia areata scalp (n=8), and alopecia totalis/universalis scalp (n=8). In humans, TCRbeta sequencing was performed on scalp tissue and on sorted CD4+ and CD8+ peripheral blood T cells from healthy controls and from patients with patchy or totalis/universalis alopecia areata. What the authors observed across the whole study: Compared with mice, TCR sequences shared between patients were less clear, possibly partly because of HLA diversity across the patient population. Many expanded lesional clones persisted in scalp and blood during tofacitinib treatment, which may partly explain relapse after stopping treatment. Tofacitinib significantly decreased scalp clonality and the number of expanded CD8+ clones among the top 100 scalp clones. Unlike mouse skin, which is dominated by gammadelta T cells, normal human skin has resident alphabeta T cells that are also sequenced, and this complicates analysis of the scalp TCR repertoire. Because the treated cohort was small and included a single nonresponder, larger studies are needed to assess links between baseline CD8+ expansion and response. Lesional scalp, especially in alopecia totalis/universalis, showed higher clonality and more expanded CD8+ clones than normal scalp, suggesting antigenic drive.

V is clipped by 7 bases and J by 4 bases, and the sequence between their germline boundaries is 13 bases long. The CDR3 has 13 amino acids, counting the end cysteine and phenylalanine. Only the CDR3 part of the read is kept: 39 bases, read in frame from the first base. The germline V gene yields SGHRS for CDR1 and YFSETQ for CDR2. This specimen consisted of CD4+ T cells sorted from blood, obtained between weeks 51 and 54, from a patient treated with tofacitinib. The TCR was taken from a human donor with alopecia areata. Recombination linked TRBV5-1 to TRBJ2-3; TRBD1 might be the D gene, on 6 matching bases. The CDR3 in this case is CASESGDADTQYF. In nucleotides, the sequence is TGCGCCAGCGAATCAGGGGACGCAGATACGCAGTATTTT.